The present entry profiles one T cell receptor beta chain with its context. This sample is part of a study of cytomegalovirus exposure and HLA in healthy donors. Primers: 60 Vbeta forward and 13 Jbeta reverse. Produced via immunoSEQ multiplex PCR; TCRdb's table is partial and in-frame only. Here the sample spans around 100,000 clones, around 80% being singletons. The CDR3 runs to 15 residues. CDR1 SGHTA and CDR2 FQGNSA come from the germline V gene. The V segment lost 5 bases and the J segment 6 bases; nucleotides outside the gene matches: 8. The TCR originated in a female donor in good health and CMV-seropositive. The chain combines TRBV7-2 with TRBJ2-1; 9 bases fit TRBD2. Sequenced input: PBMCs. The CDR3 coding sequence is TGTGCCAGCAGCAACGCCGGGACTAGCACCAATGAGCAGTTCTTC. Translating gives CASSNAGTSTNEQFF.